The source of this T cell receptor (beta chain) is a study of blood T cell repertoires in COVID-19. Study as a whole: Researchers got acute and convalescent COVID-19 samples from the United States, Italy and Spain. In each case, the material was cDNA or gDNA derived from T cells, B-cell-depleted T cells, or PBMCs.

In the original workflow: Reference gene primer amplification yielded estimated nucleated cell counts. This table comes from immunoSEQ multiplex PCR, and its TCRdb copy is limited to in-frame clones, with some not included. V and J calls and clone size follow that table, whereas D and trimming were derived from the DNA. The table lists tens of thousands of clones, under 90% of them singletons. This CDR3 is built from 19 residues. The sample taken for sequencing was peripheral blood. This receptor was taken from a human donor in a cohort sampled during active COVID-19. The chain joins TRBV7-5 to TRBJ1-5. TRBV7-5 is an annotated pseudogene. The CDR3 protein is CARSLTPTGGALSNQPQHF. The CDR3 DNA reads as TGTGCCAGAAGCTTAACCCCGACGGGGGGGGCCCTAAGCAATCAGCCCCAGCATTTT.